Presented here are 6 T cell receptor beta chains from one specimen sequenced in a study of blood T cell repertoires in COVID-19. The method was immunoSEQ multiplex PCR; TCRdb's version includes in-frame clones alone and lacks a portion of them. The sample carries approximately 200,000 clones, more than 85% recorded once. The sample comprised peripheral blood. The receptors derive from a man in his 70s with active or convalescent COVID-19.

This clone was observed once. The CDR3 is CASSQSTGNNQPQHF. The CDR3 DNA reads as TGTGCCAGCAGCCAATCGACAGGGAACAATCAGCCCCAGCATTTT. The chain recombines TRBV16 with TRBJ1-5, with TRBD1 identical over 7 bases. J was trimmed by 3 bases and V by 0 bases; bases with no gene match: 2. The CDR3 length is 15 residues. Germline values: CDR1 KGHSY, CDR2 FQNENV.

This clone came up once. The chain carries TRBV30 and TRBJ1-5; a weak D match, TRBD1 (6 bases). V lost 2 bases and J lost 9, with 20 bases in between. The CDR3 covers 15 residues. Germline V gene data show CDR1 as GTSNPN and CDR2 as SVGIG (reference sequence). In DNA, the CDR3 is TGTGCCTGGAGTATTAAACAGGGACGGTTCGGGCCCCAGCATTTT. It encodes CAWSIKQGRFGPQHF.

The chain employs TRBV6-5 and TRBJ1-4, with a possible D match to TRBD1 (5 bases). The CDR3 is 14 residues long. Germline V lookup: CDR1 MNHEY, CDR2 SVGAGI. The V end lost 7 bases, the J end lost 0 bases, and 9 bases lay between the germline ends. The CDR3 DNA is TGTGCCAGCAAAACAGGCGCAACTAATGAAAAACTGTTTTTT. Its translation is CASKTGATNEKLFF.

This chain links TRBV28 with TRBJ2-7, with TRBD2 matching 8 bases. CDR3 length equals 15 residues. The germline V gene encodes CDR1 MDHEN and CDR2 SYDVKM. The V segment lost 6 bases and the J segment 4 bases; nucleotides outside the gene matches: 11. In DNA, the CDR3 is TGTGCCAGCAGCTTAGCGGGGTCCCCGGGGTACGAGCAGTACTTC. Translated, it gives CASSLAGSPGYEQYF. Full variable domain (rest looked up from reference TRBV28 and TRBJ2-7): DVKVTQSSRYLVKRTGEKVFLECVQDMDHENMFWYRQDPGLGLRLIYFSYDVKMKEKGDIPEGYSVSREKKERFSLILESASTNQTSMYLCASSLAGSPGYEQYFGPGTRLTVT.

In its sample, this clone was seen once. This chain uses TRBV4-1 with TRBJ2-2; no clear D. This CDR3 comprises 12 residues. Trimming left V 3 bases short and J 7 bases short, with 6 bases between. Germline lookup yields CDR1 MGHRA and CDR2 YSYEKL. DNA for the CDR3: TGCGCCAGCAGCCATACGGGCGGGGAGCTGTTTTTT. This codes for CASSHTGGELFF.

The V gene is TRBV19, the J gene TRBJ2-2; TRBD1 matches 11 bases. The junction had 6 bases not matched to a gene; V was cut back by 6 bases and J by 6 bases. The V gene's germline CDR1 is LNHDA and CDR2 SQIVND (reference sequence). The CDR3 covers 15 residues. As DNA, the CDR3 is TGTGCCAGTAGCCTTTTGGGACAGGGGGCCGGGGAGCTGTTTTTT. Translating gives CASSLLGQGAGELFF. Full variable domain (missing parts from reference TRBV19 and TRBJ2-2): DGGITQSPKYLFRKEGQNVTLSCEQNLNHDAMYWYRQDPGQGLRLIYYSQIVNDFQKGDIAEGYSVSREKKESFPLTVTSAQKNPTAFYLCASSLLGQGAGELFFGEGSRLTVL.